One and the same sample provided the 12 T cell receptor beta chains below, sequenced in a study of T cell changes during pregnancy in multiple sclerosis. Libraries were prepared by immunoSEQ multiplex PCR; TCRdb keeps only in-frame clonotypes and omits some of them. The sample carries tens of thousands of clones, 91% recorded once. The specimen comprised peripheral blood, sampled after pregnancy. The receptors come from a female donor in good health, enrolled as a control in a pregnancy study.

The V call is TRBV5-1, the J call TRBJ2-1, with 9 positions matching TRBD1. Losses at the gene ends were 7 bases for V and 1 base for J; bases not matched to a gene: 9. The CDR3 extends over 16 amino acids. CDR1 and CDR2 from the germline V gene are SGHRS and YFSETQ. CDR3 residues: CASWGQGRGSYNEQFF. DNA for the CDR3: TGCGCCAGCTGGGGACAGGGACGGGGGTCCTACAATGAGCAGTTCTTC.

V is TRBV5-6 and J is TRBJ2-7, with TRBD2 as a possible D gene (7 bases). CDR3 length equals 18 residues. Germline loops: CDR1 SGHDT, CDR2 YYEEEE. V dropped 2 bases and J dropped 4 bases, with 25 bases sitting between them. The CDR3 sequence: CASSLTPWGGATRYEQYF. The CDR3 DNA is TGTGCCAGCAGCTTAACGCCGTGGGGGGGGGCAACCCGGTACGAGCAGTACTTC.

The V and J genes are TRBV30 and TRBJ1-2, with TRBD1 matching 7 bases. The germline gives CDR1 GTSNPN, CDR2 SVGIG (reference sequence). The CDR3 has 16 residues. V shed 4 bases and J 7 bases; nucleotides not matched to a gene: 18. CDR3 residues: CAWNRGVPDRSSGYTF. CDR3 bases: TGTGCCTGGAATCGTGGGGTCCCGGACAGGTCCAGTGGCTACACCTTC.

The chain is built from TRBV10-2 and TRBJ1-1; TRBD1 might be the D (6 bases). Germline assignment: CDR1 WSHSY and CDR2 SAAADI. The CDR3 has 13 amino acids. The V gene lost 5 bases and the J gene lost 1 base, with 8 bases spanning the gap. The CDR3 nucleotides read TGCGCCAGCAGTCTACAGGGGAACACTGAAGCTTTCTTT. Protein: CASSLQGNTEAFF.

V is TRBV2 and J is TRBJ1-6; 7 bases align to TRBD1. V was pared by 3 bases and J by 7 bases, with 0 bases of the junction left unmatched. CDR3 length: 13 residues. The germline V gene has CDR1 SNHLY and CDR2 FYNNEI. The CDR3 DNA follows: TGTGCCAGCAGTGAGGACAGGAATTCACCCCTCCACTTT. Protein sequence: CASSEDRNSPLHF. Together with reference TRBV2 and TRBJ1-6, the CDR3 gives the full variable domain: EPEVTQTPSHQVTQMGQEVILRCVPISNHLYFYWYRQILGQKVEFLVSFYNNEISEKSEIFDDQFSVERPDGSNFTLKIRSTKLEDSAMYFCASSEDRNSPLHFGNGTRLTVT.

V usage is TRBV4-1 and J usage is TRBJ1-1; unclear D gene. Germline V gives CDR1 MGHRA, CDR2 YSYEKL. This CDR3 is 14 amino acids long. V was clipped by 3 bases and J by 4 bases, with 12 bases between them. The CDR3 here is CASSQGRGITEAFF. The CDR3 bases are TGCGCCAGCAGCCAGGGTCGGGGAATCACTGAAGCTTTCTTT.

This chain links TRBV28 with TRBJ1-6; TRBD1 matches 8 bases. The CDR3 totals 14 residues. V lost 6 bases to trimming and J lost 7 bases; unmatched junction nucleotides: 5. In germline, CDR1 is MDHEN, CDR2 SYDVKM. The CDR3 loop is CASRTGVVNSPLHF. The CDR3, as DNA: TGTGCCAGCAGGACAGGGGTGGTGAATTCACCCCTCCACTTT.

V and J are TRBV6-1 and TRBJ1-1; 8 bases are a match to TRBD1. The length of the CDR3 is 14 residues. The germline gives CDR1 MNHNS, CDR2 SASEGT. With V trimmed by 8 bases and J by 1 base, 6 bases remained unmatched. The CDR3 region is CASAWDRRNTEAFF. Here the CDR3 DNA reads TGTGCCAGCGCGTGGGACAGGAGGAACACTGAAGCTTTCTTT.

This chain connects TRBV25-1 to TRBJ2-2, with a possible D match to TRBD2 (7 bases). The CDR3 sequence is 15 residues long. Germline V gene data show CDR1 as MGHDK and CDR2 as SYGVNS. Between the trimmed V and J ends, which lost 8 bases and 4 bases, there was a span of 17 bases. The CDR3 reads CASGGAGFGTGELFF. CDR3 sequence (DNA): TGTGCCAGCGGGGGGGCGGGGTTTGGCACCGGGGAGCTGTTTTTT.

This clone was seen only once. V gene TRBV5-1 combines with J gene TRBJ2-3; 8 positions match TRBD2. Germline-derived CDR1 and CDR2 are SGHRS and YFSETQ. The CDR3 sequence is 16 residues long. J gave up 0 bases and V 1 base, and 4 bases lay outside the gene matches. The CDR3 protein is CASSLWRGDSTDTQYF. DNA of the CDR3: TGCGCCAGCAGCTTGTGGCGGGGGGACAGCACAGATACGCAGTATTTT. Full variable domain (outside the CDR3, taken from reference TRBV5-1 and TRBJ2-3): KAGVTQTPRYLIKTRGQQVTLSCSPISGHRSVSWYQQTPGQGLQFLFEYFSETQRNKGNFPGRFSGRQFSNSRSEMNVSTLELGDSALYLCASSLWRGDSTDTQYFGPGTRLTVL.

CDR3 region: CASSYDPATGQPQHF. For the CDR3, the DNA is TGTGCCAGCAGTTATGACCCCGCTACAGGTCAGCCCCAGCATTTT. J is TRBJ1-5 and V is TRBV27, with D perhaps matching TRBD1 (5 bases). The CDR3 runs to 15 residues. Per germline, CDR1 MNHEY and CDR2 SMNVEV (reference sequence). Trimming stripped 4 bases from V and 6 bases from J, with 16 bases between.

This chain links TRBV6-6 with TRBJ2-7; 8 bases are shared with TRBD2. The CDR3 runs 14 residues. Germline CDR1 and CDR2: MNHNY and SVGAGI (reference sequence). With 3 bases clipped from V and 3 bases from J, the junction kept 4 bases outside the gene matches. The CDR3 loop reads CASSYGAGVYEQYF. The CDR3 DNA follows: TGTGCCAGCAGTTATGGAGCGGGAGTCTACGAGCAGTACTTC.